This T cell receptor beta chain was captured by sequencing in a study of long-term antiretroviral therapy in people with HIV. The authors ran the immunoSEQ assay, v3.0, at survey level. Profiling relied on immunoSEQ multiplex PCR, and the TCRdb table lists in-frame clones only, not all of them. Here the sample spans tens of thousands of clones, roughly 87% being singletons. V was trimmed by 0 bases and J by 7 bases, leaving 12 bases between them. The CDR3 is 14 residues long. Germline V gene data show CDR1 as MGHRA and CDR2 as YSYEKL. The sequences come from unsorted PBMCs, collected 2 years after starting antiretroviral therapy. The J gene is TRBJ2-5, the V gene TRBV4-1; no reliable D call. This TCR was recovered from a man in his forties or fifties with HIV. CDR3 in DNA: TGCGCCAGCAGCCAAGAACTACTTTTGGGGACCCAGTACTTC. It encodes CASSQELLLGTQYF.